This T cell receptor beta chain was sequenced in a study of cytomegalovirus exposure and HLA in healthy donors. Study-wide findings and caveats: Most TCR sequences were rare, but some public TCRs occurred in many donors.

Use of 60 Vbeta and 13 Jbeta primers characterized the PCR. Some clones are missing from TCRdb's copy, which holds only in-frame ones; the method was immunoSEQ multiplex PCR. The profile shows about 200,000 clones, 86% of them singletons. In regard to this clone: The target antigen is unknown.

Despite likely unrecorded immune exposures, the donors were nominally healthy at the time of sampling. From germline, CDR1 is MDHEN and CDR2 SYDVKM. This CDR3 contains 13 residues. V shed 6 bases and J shed 3 bases, with 12 bases lying between them. This TCR derives from a woman aged 25 to 39 in good health and CMV-seronegative. Input material: PBMCs. J is TRBJ2-7 and V is TRBV28; TRBD1 is a possible D gene (6 bases). The CDR3 region has the DNA TGTGCCAGCAGACCCCGGGACAACTACGAGCAGTACTTC. Translated, it gives CASRPRDNYEQYF. Full variable domain (rest looked up from reference TRBV28 and TRBJ2-7): DVKVTQSSRYLVKRTGEKVFLECVQDMDHENMFWYRQDPGLGLRLIYFSYDVKMKEKGDIPEGYSVSREKKERFSLILESASTNQTSMYLCASRPRDNYEQYFGPGTRLTVT.